Below, 25 T cell receptor beta chains from the same sample are listed, as sequenced in a study of blood T cell repertoires in COVID-19. TCRdb's table, derived via immunoSEQ multiplex PCR, lists solely in-frame clones and lacks some. The profile covers roughly 250,000 clones, with about 88% appearing a single time and about 0.93% taken by the ten largest. Sequences were obtained from peripheral blood. Receptors were obtained from a man between 40 and 49 years old with acute or convalescent COVID-19.

The chain carries TRBV29-1 and TRBJ1-1, with TRBD1 matching 8 bases. The germline V gene has CDR1 SQVTM and CDR2 ANQGSEA. This CDR3 region has 14 residues. After removal of 7 bases from V and 0 bases from J, the junction contained 7 bases not matched to a gene. The CDR3: CSGGQGPMNTEAFF. The CDR3 DNA reads as TGCAGCGGTGGACAGGGCCCAATGAACACTGAAGCTTTCTTT.

The chain combines TRBV11-3 with TRBJ2-3, with D perhaps TRBD2 (6 bases). The CDR3 covers 15 residues. Between the trimmed V and J ends, which lost 2 bases and 4 bases, there was a span of 13 bases. In germline, CDR1 is SGHNT, CDR2 YENEEA. The CDR3 is CASSLFGRPADTQYF. The CDR3 nucleotides read TGTGCCAGCAGCTTATTCGGGAGACCCGCAGATACGCAGTATTTT.

This chain uses TRBV3-1 (or the pseudogene TRBV3-2) with TRBJ1-6; perhaps TRBD1 as D (5 bases). Between the trimmed V and J ends, which lost 2 bases and 16 bases, there was a span of 15 bases. The germline gives CDR1 LGHDT, CDR2 YNNKEL (reference sequence). The CDR3 is made up of 13 amino acids. The CDR3 sequence: CASSQLRDSPLHF. Written as DNA, the CDR3 is TGTGCCAGCAGCCAATTAAGAGACAGCCCGCTCCACTTT.

This chain connects TRBV11-2 to TRBJ1-6; 7 bases match TRBD1. The CDR3 is made up of 14 amino acids. From germline, CDR1 is SGHAT and CDR2 FQNNGV. After removal of 6 bases from V and 7 bases from J, the junction contained 6 bases not matched to a gene. The CDR3 DNA is TGTGCCAGCAGTCAAAGGGGGCGGAATTCACCCCTCCACTTT. Translating it yields CASSQRGRNSPLHF.

The V call is TRBV27, the J call TRBJ1-4, with D maybe TRBD1 (5 bases). The CDR3 is made up of 14 amino acids. The ends were cut back, 3 bases at V and 8 bases at J, with 13 bases in the middle. Per the germline V gene, CDR1 is MNHEY and CDR2 is SMNVEV (reference sequence). CDR3 in amino acids: CASSLAPGWEKLFF. The CDR3 DNA is TGTGCCAGCAGTTTGGCTCCAGGGTGGGAAAAACTGTTTTTT.

The rearrangement links TRBV15 to TRBJ2-7; D perhaps matches TRBD1 (6 bases). The germline V gene encodes CDR1 LNHNV and CDR2 YYDKDF (reference sequence). This CDR3 region has 14 residues. V dropped 1 base and J dropped 2 bases, with 9 bases sitting between them. The CDR3 reads CATSRAGDPYEQYF. In DNA, the CDR3 is TGTGCCACCAGCAGAGCAGGGGACCCCTACGAGCAGTACTTC.

DNA of the CDR3: TGTGCCAGCAGCCCCGGTACGGTAGGGGGCGGCTCACCCCTCCACTTT. Residues: CASSPGTVGGGSPLHF. This chain links TRBV5-5 with TRBJ1-6; 7 nucleotides align to TRBD1. The CDR3 has 16 residues. V lost 4 bases, J lost 10 bases, and 14 bases stayed unmatched. Germline CDR1 and CDR2: SGHKS and YYEKEE (reference sequence).

The chain is built from TRBV3-1 (or the pseudogene TRBV3-2) and TRBJ1-3, with D perhaps TRBD1 (6 bases). V lost 4 bases and J lost 7, with 14 bases in between. Germline values: CDR1 LGHDT, CDR2 YNNKEL (reference sequence). This CDR3 comprises 14 residues. CDR3 loop: CASSLGETGNTIYF. The CDR3 DNA is TGTGCCAGCAGCCTCGGGGAGACAGGTAACACCATATATTTT.

This sequence joins TRBV6-5 and TRBJ1-1; weak D call: TRBD1 (6 bases). With 1 base removed from V and 2 bases from J, the gap between germline ends came to 11 bases. Germline V gene sequence: CDR1 MNHEY, CDR2 SVGAGI. This CDR3 is built from 15 residues. The CDR3 protein is CASSYFPGANTEAFF. The CDR3 DNA follows: TGTGCCAGCAGTTACTTTCCAGGGGCAAACACTGAAGCTTTCTTT.

V and J are TRBV6-6 and TRBJ1-1, with TRBD1 matching over 10 bases. The CDR3 contains 14 residues. Germline-derived CDR1 and CDR2 are MNHNY and SVGAGI (reference sequence). The V segment lost 7 bases and the J segment 4 bases; nucleotides outside the gene matches: 6. CDR3 sequence reads: CASISGTGATEAFF. CDR3 nucleotide sequence: TGTGCCAGCATTTCCGGGACAGGGGCCACTGAAGCTTTCTTT.

This clone was found once. The chain carries TRBV9 and TRBJ2-1, with TRBD1 identical over 10 bases. J lost 9 bases, V lost 3 bases, and 12 bases had no gene match. CDR3 size: 16 residues. CDR1 is SGDLS, CDR2 YYNGEE, per germline. CDR3 residues: CASSGEGQGTPGEQFF. In DNA, the CDR3 is TGTGCCAGCAGCGGGGAGGGACAGGGGACGCCGGGTGAGCAGTTCTTC.

The rearrangement links TRBV19 to TRBJ1-1; 9 nucleotides agree with TRBD1. The junction had 10 bases not matched to a gene; V was cut back by 6 bases and J by 11 bases. Per the germline V gene, CDR1 is LNHDA and CDR2 is SQIVND (reference sequence). The CDR3 consists of 13 residues. This CDR3 reads CASSGTGTKVAFF. For the CDR3, the DNA is TGTGCCAGTAGCGGGACAGGGACCAAGGTTGCTTTCTTT.

The V call is TRBV7-2, the J call TRBJ2-7, with unresolved D. V shed 1 base and J shed 2 bases, with 12 bases lying between them. The CDR3 spans 15 residues. Germline CDR1 SGHTA, CDR2 FQGNSA. The CDR3 DNA sequence: TGTGCCAGCAGCTTAGAGTCCACAGATCCCTACGAGCAGTACTTC. As protein: CASSLESTDPYEQYF.

The V and J genes are TRBV2 and TRBJ2-5; 8 nucleotides agree with TRBD1. This CDR3 comprises 16 residues. Germline V gene sequence: CDR1 SNHLY, CDR2 FYNNEI. V gave up 6 bases and J gave up 5 bases; unmatched junction bases: 14. The CDR3 sequence is CASSLKGAGGAETQYF. The CDR3 DNA reads TGTGCCAGCAGCTTAAAGGGGGCAGGGGGCGCGGAGACCCAGTACTTC.

The chain joins TRBV5-1 to TRBJ1-3, with TRBD1 as a possible D gene (5 bases). In germline, CDR1 is SGHRS, CDR2 YFSETQ. The CDR3 runs to 14 residues. Trimming shortened V by 4 bases and J by 0 bases, and 8 bases separated the two germline ends. CDR3 DNA sequence: TGCGCCAGCAGCGCCGACAGCTCTGGAAACACCATATATTTT. Translation gives CASSADSSGNTIYF.

There are a few counts of this clone. V and J are TRBV4-3 and TRBJ2-7; TRBD1 aligns across 8 bases. Trimming took 3 bases from V and 2 from J; bases not matched to a gene: 3. This CDR3 contains 14 residues. Germline V gene lookup returns CDR1 LGHNA and CDR2 YSLEER. The CDR3 region is CASSHGTGAYEQYF. CDR3 sequence (DNA): TGCGCCAGCAGCCACGGGACAGGAGCCTACGAGCAGTACTTC.

The chain combines TRBV19 with TRBJ2-3; 10 bases agree with TRBD2. V dropped 2 bases and J dropped 3; count of bases not matched to a gene: 2. This CDR3 has 15 amino acids. Germline-derived CDR1 and CDR2 are LNHDA and SQIVND (reference sequence). CDR3 sequence: CASSIKRGGTDTQYF. The DNA for the CDR3 is TGTGCCAGTAGTATAAAGCGGGGGGGAACAGATACGCAGTATTTT.

This clone was observed a single time. The CDR3 DNA reads as TGTGCCAGTAGTCAGGCAGTGGATTTCACCGGGGAGCTGTTTTTT. Its translation is CASSQAVDFTGELFF. The chain carries TRBV19 and TRBJ2-2; D unclear. The CDR3 extends over 15 amino acids. CDR1 and CDR2 from the germline V gene are LNHDA and SQIVND (reference sequence). Trimming shortened V by 5 bases and J by 4 bases, and 14 bases separated the two germline ends.

The chain couples TRBV5-4 to TRBJ1-1; D is perhaps TRBD1 (6 bases). The CDR3 has 14 amino acids. V was cut by 1 base and J by 7 bases, with 14 bases left in between. Looked up from germline, CDR1 is SGHNT and CDR2 is YYREEE (reference sequence). CDR3 sequence (DNA): TGTGCCAGCAGCTTGTTTAGGGGACAAAATGAAGCTTTCTTT. It specifies CASSLFRGQNEAFF. Looking up the rest from reference TRBV5-4 and TRBJ1-1 gives the full variable domain: ETGVTQSPTHLIKTRGQQVTLRCSSQSGHNTVSWYQQALGQGPQFIFQYYREEENGRGNFPPRFSGLQFPNYSSELNVNALELDDSALYLCASSLFRGQNEAFFGQGTRLTVV.

V and J are TRBV5-8 and TRBJ1-2; 7 nucleotides line up with TRBD1. Germline V CDR1 and CDR2: SGHTS, YDEGEE. V was pared by 2 bases and J by 3 bases, with 4 bases of the junction left unmatched. The CDR3 loop spans 14 amino acids. DNA of the CDR3: TGTGCCAGCAGCTTAATTGACAGGGACTATGGCTACACCTTC. Its translation is CASSLIDRDYGYTF. Combining the CDR3 with reference TRBV5-8 and TRBJ1-2 gives the whole variable domain EAGVTQSPTHLIKTRGQQATLRCSPISGHTSVYWYQQALGLGLQFLLWYDEGEERNRGNFPPRFSGRQFPNYSSELNVNALELEDSALYLCASSLIDRDYGYTFGSGTRLTVV.

This clone was picked up a small number of times. The V call is TRBV10-1, the J call TRBJ1-1, with D hard to call. This CDR3 is 14 amino acids long. V shed 3 bases and J shed 6 bases, with 14 bases lying between them. In germline, CDR1 is WNHNN, CDR2 SYGVQD (reference sequence). Here the CDR3 DNA reads TGCGCCAGCAGTGATGGCCGGGGAGTTGCTGAAGCTTTCTTT. Translated: CASSDGRGVAEAFF.

This chain links TRBV7-9 with TRBJ2-7; TRBD1 might be the D (6 bases). V lost 4 bases and J lost 0, with 7 bases in between. Looked up from germline, CDR1 is SEHNR and CDR2 is FQNEAQ (reference sequence). This CDR3 region has 13 residues. The CDR3 nucleotides read TGTGCCAGCAGCTCAGGGGACTCCTACGAGCAGTACTTC. It translates to CASSSGDSYEQYF.

The chain carries TRBV5-6 and TRBJ2-7; TRBD1 aligns across 7 bases. The trim removed 4 bases at V and 4 bases at J, leaving 11 bases unmatched. The CDR3 has 15 amino acids. Germline CDR1 SGHDT, CDR2 YYEEEE. The CDR3 DNA follows: TGTGCCAGCAGCGCCTTCGACAGGGAGCAGTACGAGCAGTACTTC. Translated: CASSAFDREQYEQYF.

The chain couples TRBV5-4 to TRBJ1-2; perhaps TRBD1 as D (5 bases). V lost 1 base and J 5 bases, leaving 15 bases between the germline ends. The CDR3 is 15 amino acids. CDR1 SGHNT and CDR2 YYREEE come from the germline V gene (reference sequence). The chain's CDR3 is CASSLNTGQGYGYTF. CDR3 DNA: TGTGCCAGCAGCTTGAATACAGGACAAGGGTATGGCTACACCTTC.

Notes on this clone: Germline and junction disagree at one end, which may indicate a read error. The V and J genes are TRBV5-4 and TRBJ1-2; 8 nucleotides line up with TRBD1. The CDR3 has 17 residues. Germline-derived CDR1 and CDR2 are SGHNT and YYREEE (reference sequence). DNA for the CDR3: TGTGCCAGCAGCATCAACCAGGGGGCCATGTCCCACTATGACTACACCTTC. Its protein is CASSINQGAMSHYDYTF.